This T cell receptor beta chain derives from a study of T cell changes during pregnancy in multiple sclerosis. TCRdb keeps only in-frame clones here, not all; method: immunoSEQ multiplex PCR. The sample carries tens of thousands of clones, just over 90% recorded once. V was cut by 4 bases and J by 1 base, with 21 bases left in between. The CDR3 is 17 residues long. Germline CDR1 and CDR2: SGHNT and YYREEE (reference sequence). Material: peripheral blood, obtained after pregnancy. The chain couples TRBV5-4 to TRBJ2-7; TRBD1 is a possible D gene (5 bases). The TCR originated in a female donor with multiple sclerosis, enrolled in a pregnancy study. CDR3 protein: CASSPQLGRLGSYEQYF. The DNA for the CDR3 is TGTGCCAGCAGCCCCCAGTTGGGGCGACTGGGATCCTACGAGCAGTACTTC.